Shown below are 5 T cell receptor beta chains from a single sample sequenced in a study of identical twins (TCRdb year 2016). The library was made by 5' RACE. TCRdb shows the sequencer as Illumina HiSeq 2000. TCRdb trimmed the raw reads at Q25, called clones with MiXCR and kept productive beta chains. Identical CDR3 proteins give one entry, which carries the most common genes and DNA. Counted in this sample were 240,000 or so distinct CDR3 sequences; 12% of them appeared once. The ten most abundant clones make up 3.5% to 4.5% of the sample. These data also formed part of another study, on yellow fever vaccine responses in identical twins.

Source material: memory (CD45RO+) T cells sorted from blood. What the cell subset or site label conveys for this sample: CD45RO+ enriched T cells. These receptors all stem from a woman younger than 35 in good health.

This clonotype was seen ten or more times. CDR3 sequence (DNA): TGTGTCTTCTGGGCCGAAGAGACCCAGTACTTC. Amino acids: CVFWAEETQYF. The rearrangement uses TRBV2 and TRBJ2-5; the D is unclear. The CDR3 covers 11 residues. The V gene's germline CDR1 is SNHLY and CDR2 FYNNEI.

This clonotype was counted between two and nine times. V gene TRBV7-8 combines with J gene TRBJ2-1, with a weak D call TRBD2 (6 bases). Germline CDR1 SGHVS, CDR2 FQNEAQ. The V gene lost 4 bases and the J gene lost 0 bases, with 16 bases spanning the gap. The CDR3 is 17 amino acids. DNA for the CDR3: TGTGCCAGCAGCTCACCTTATAGCGGATACTCCTACAATGAGCAGTTCTTC. Translated, it gives CASSSPYSGYSYNEQFF.

This clonotype is medium-sized by share. The gene calls are TRBV20-1 and TRBJ2-7; maybe TRBD2 (5 bases). V lost 6 bases and J 0 bases, leaving 18 bases between the germline ends. The length of the CDR3 is 15 residues. The V gene's germline CDR1 is DFQATT and CDR2 SNEGSKA (reference sequence). The CDR3 sequence: CSAALSGYDSYEQYF. CDR3 DNA sequence: TGCAGTGCAGCCCTCAGCGGTTACGACTCCTACGAGCAGTACTTC.

To note about this clonotype: The junction does not match germline at one end; this may be a read error. The rearrangement joins TRBV5-5 to TRBJ2-7; a weak D match, TRBD1 (5 bases). The germline V gene has CDR1 SGHKS and CDR2 YYEKEE (reference sequence). This CDR3 comprises 15 residues. The chain's CDR3 is CASRLGPALTYEQYF. The CDR3, as DNA: TGTGCCAGCAGATTGGGGCCGGCCTTGACCTACGAGCAGTACTTC. The full variable domain, its missing parts supplied by reference TRBV5-5 and TRBJ2-7, is DAGVTQSPTHLIKTRGQQVTLRCSPISGHKSVSWYQQVLGQGPQFIFQYYEKEERGRGNFPDRFSARQFPNYSSELNVNALLLGDSALYLCASRLGPALTYEQYFGPGTRLTVT.

The chain has TRBV20-1 and TRBJ2-3; 7 bases fit TRBD1. The junction had 7 bases not matched to a gene; V was cut back by 7 bases and J by 3 bases. Per germline, CDR1 DFQATT and CDR2 SNEGSKA (reference sequence). This CDR3 region has 13 residues. CDR3 amino acids: CSGLGQETDTQYF. The CDR3 nucleotides read TGCAGTGGGTTAGGACAGGAGACAGATACGCAGTATTTT.